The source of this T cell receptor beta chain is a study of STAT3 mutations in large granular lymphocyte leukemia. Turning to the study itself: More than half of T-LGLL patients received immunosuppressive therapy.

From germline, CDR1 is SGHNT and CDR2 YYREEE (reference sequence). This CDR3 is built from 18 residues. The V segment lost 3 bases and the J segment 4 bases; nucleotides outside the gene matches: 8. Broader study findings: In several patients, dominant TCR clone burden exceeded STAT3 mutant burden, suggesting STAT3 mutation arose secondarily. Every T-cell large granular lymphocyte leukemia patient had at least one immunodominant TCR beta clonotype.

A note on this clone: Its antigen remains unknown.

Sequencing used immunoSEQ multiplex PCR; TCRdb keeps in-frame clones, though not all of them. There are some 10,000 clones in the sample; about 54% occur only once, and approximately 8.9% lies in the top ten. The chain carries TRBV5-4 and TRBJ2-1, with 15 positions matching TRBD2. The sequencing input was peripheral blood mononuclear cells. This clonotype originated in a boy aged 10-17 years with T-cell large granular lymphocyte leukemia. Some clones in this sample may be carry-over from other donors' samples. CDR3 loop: CASSSAGTSGGRYNEQFF. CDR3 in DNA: TGTGCCAGCAGCTCCGCCGGGACTAGCGGGGGGAGGTACAATGAGCAGTTCTTC. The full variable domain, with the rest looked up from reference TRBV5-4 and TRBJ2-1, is ETGVTQSPTHLIKTRGQQVTLRCSSQSGHNTVSWYQQALGQGPQFIFQYYREEENGRGNFPPRFSGLQFPNYSSELNVNALELDDSALYLCASSSAGTSGGRYNEQFFGPGTRLTVL.